The T cell receptor (beta chain) described here comes from a study of OX40 agonist ivuxolimab in advanced cancers. Regarding the study in general: The costimulatory receptor OX40 (CD134) was targeted by ivuxolimab, a fully human IgG2 agonistic monoclonal antibody. The paper describes the monotherapy dose-escalation part (N = 52 patients) of the phase I trial of ivuxolimab. Partial responses were achieved by three dose-escalation patients, of whom one had hepatocellular carcinoma and two had cutaneous melanoma. The dose-escalation cohort was 82.7% male with a mean age of around 64 years, ranging from roughly 20 to 80. Intravenous ivuxolimab was administered to patients every 2 weeks at six dose levels: 0.01, 0.1, 0.3, 1.5, 3 and 10 mg/kg. Of the roughly 54 patients in dose escalation, some 19 had hepatocellular carcinoma, around 15 had melanoma, 9 had renal cell carcinoma and 9 had head and neck cancer. Patients were allowed to have had prior anti-PD-1, anti-PD-L1 or anti-CTLA-4 therapy, and approximately 40% of the dose-escalation patients had been treated with checkpoint inhibitors. The point of sequencing TCRbeta in the periphery was to test whether ivuxolimab changed TCR sequence diversity and drove clonal T-cell expansion.

The germline V gene yields MDHEN for CDR1 and SYDVKM for CDR2. From the cysteine up to the phenylalanine, the CDR3 has a length of 16 residues. The only DNA kept is the CDR3, 48 bases in frame from the first base. V was cut back by 6 bases and J by 4 bases, leaving a gap of 19 bases between them. Genomic DNA was extracted from sorted cells for sequencing of the TCRbeta CDR3 region. TCRbeta CDR3 regions were sequenced using the immunoSEQ Assay. What TCRdb holds here is the immuneACCESS table cut down to in-frame rearrangements. Part of the clones is not present; checked against another copy, under half of the missing clones reflect an unresolved V gene, and the others are unexplained. The sample yields 66,000 or so clones; roughly 90% were counted once. The ten largest make up 2% of the sample. The trial excluded patients who had a history of autoimmune disease or were on systemic immunosuppression. Peripheral blood for TCR sequencing was collected from all dose cohorts at baseline, on cycle 4 day 1, and on cycle 7 day 1. Samples were obtained from an open-label, multicenter, first-in-human phase I dose-escalation trial of ivuxolimab. Adults with locally advanced or metastatic melanoma, renal cell carcinoma, hepatocellular carcinoma or head and neck squamous cell carcinoma were enrolled in the trial. Before TCR sequencing, CD4+ T cells and CD8+ T cells from peripheral blood were sorted into separate populations.

Results and caveats for the whole study, not just this receptor: Clonal expansion of both CD4+ and CD8+ blood T cells was observed from baseline to week 6 at doses 0.1 to 3.0 mg/kg. Partial responders in the 0.1-3.0 mg/kg groups had among the lowest normalized peripheral clonal expansion, especially among CD8+ T cells. Which antigens the clonally expanded peripheral T cells were specific for was not determined. Low levels of normalized T-cell clonal expansion were also seen in some patients who did not respond. After ivuxolimab, CD8+ T cells had more expanded clones than CD4+ T cells on average.

As for this clone: Its target antigen remains unknown. The sample holds no much larger clone one base away, and base qualities are not on file.

The sequence was collected from an adult with an advanced solid tumor such as melanoma, head and neck, liver or kidney cancer. The specimen was CD4+ or CD8+ T cells sorted from blood, collected in a trial of the OX40 agonist ivuxolimab. The sequence is built from TRBV28 and TRBJ2-1; perhaps TRBD2 is the D gene, with 7 bases matching. The CDR3 protein is CASSPTRGAVYNEQFF. The DNA reads TGTGCCAGCAGCCCCACCCGGGGGGCCGTGTACAATGAGCAGTTCTTC.